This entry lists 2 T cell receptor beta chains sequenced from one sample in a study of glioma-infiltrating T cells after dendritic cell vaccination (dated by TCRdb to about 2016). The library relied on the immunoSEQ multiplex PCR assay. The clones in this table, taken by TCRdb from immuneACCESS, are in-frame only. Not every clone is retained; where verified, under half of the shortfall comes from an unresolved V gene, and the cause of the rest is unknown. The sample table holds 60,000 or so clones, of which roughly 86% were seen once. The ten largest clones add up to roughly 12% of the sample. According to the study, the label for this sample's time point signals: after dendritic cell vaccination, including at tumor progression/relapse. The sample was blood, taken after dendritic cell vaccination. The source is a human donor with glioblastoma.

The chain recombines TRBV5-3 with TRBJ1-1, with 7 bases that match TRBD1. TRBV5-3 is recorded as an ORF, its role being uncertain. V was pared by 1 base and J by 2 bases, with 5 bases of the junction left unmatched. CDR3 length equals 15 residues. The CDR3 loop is CARSLRTGVNTEAFF. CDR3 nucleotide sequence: TGTGCCAGAAGCTTGAGAACAGGGGTAAACACTGAAGCTTTCTTT.

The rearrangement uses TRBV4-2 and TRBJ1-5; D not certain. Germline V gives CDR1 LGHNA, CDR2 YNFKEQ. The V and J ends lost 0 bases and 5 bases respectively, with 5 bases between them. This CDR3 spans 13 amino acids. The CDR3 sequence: CASSQDRDQPQHF. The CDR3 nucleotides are TGTGCCAGCAGCCAAGATCGAGATCAGCCCCAGCATTTT.